The 8 T cell receptor beta chains given below trace back to one sample, sequenced in a study of radiotherapy plus CTLA-4 blockade in lung cancer. TCRdb's copy holds only in-frame clones and misses some; the assay was immunoSEQ multiplex PCR. The sample has about 39,000 clones; roughly 79% are singletons. Sequences were derived from peripheral blood, sampled from a patient treated with radiotherapy plus ipilimumab. These receptors all come from a human donor with non-small cell lung cancer that progressed on radiotherapy plus ipilimumab.

Only a few counts were recorded for this clone. The chain links TRBV19 to TRBJ1-5; TRBD1 is a possible D gene (6 bases). Trimming took 4 bases from V and 5 from J, leaving 9 bases between them. CDR3 length equals 13 residues. Germline V gene data show CDR1 as LNHDA and CDR2 as SQIVND (reference sequence). The CDR3 loop is CASSTYRDQPQHF. In DNA, the CDR3 is TGTGCCAGTAGTACCTACAGGGATCAGCCCCAGCATTTT. Supplemented by reference TRBV19 and TRBJ1-5, the full variable domain reads DGGITQSPKYLFRKEGQNVTLSCEQNLNHDAMYWYRQDPGQGLRLIYYSQIVNDFQKGDIAEGYSVSREKKESFPLTVTSAQKNPTAFYLCASSTYRDQPQHFGDGTRLSIL.

This sequence joins TRBV4-1 and TRBJ2-5; 13 bases match TRBD2. This CDR3 is built from 18 residues. V lost 8 bases and J lost 9; bases outside the gene matches: 21. CDR1 is MGHRA, CDR2 YSYEKL, per germline. CDR3 loop: CASGSSLRTSGGPPSQYF. The DNA of the CDR3 is TGCGCCAGCGGATCGTCCCTACGGACTAGCGGGGGCCCCCCATCCCAGTACTTC.

The rearrangement joins TRBV29-1 to TRBJ2-5; D is perhaps TRBD2 (6 bases). Trimming stripped 4 bases from V and 4 bases from J, with 13 bases between. Germline loops: CDR1 SQVTM, CDR2 ANQGSEA. This CDR3 comprises 13 residues. The CDR3 region has the DNA TGCAGCGTTGCGGAGGGGTTAGGAGAGACCCAGTACTTC. Translated, it gives CSVAEGLGETQYF.

The chain links TRBV7-2 to TRBJ1-3, with a tentative D call TRBD1 (5 bases). Germline-derived CDR1 and CDR2 are SGHTA and FQGNSA. The CDR3 extends over 14 amino acids. The V end was cut by 6 bases, the J end by 0 bases, with 9 bases between. The CDR3 sequence is CASREDTSGNTIYF. DNA for the CDR3: TGTGCCAGCAGAGAGGACACCTCTGGAAACACCATATATTTT. The variable domain in full, completed from reference TRBV7-2 and TRBJ1-3, reads GAGVSQSPSNKVTEKGKDVELRCDPISGHTALYWYRQSLGQGLEFLIYFQGNSAPDKSGLPSDRFSAERTGGSVSTLTIQRTQQEDSAVYLCASREDTSGNTIYFGEGSWLTVV.

J is TRBJ2-7 and V is TRBV20-1, with D maybe TRBD1 (6 bases). With 8 bases removed from V and 3 bases from J, the gap between germline ends came to 11 bases. This CDR3 comprises 11 residues. Looked up from germline, CDR1 is DFQATT and CDR2 is SNEGSKA (reference sequence). The CDR3: CSHRVYYEQYF. In DNA, the CDR3 is TGCAGTCACAGGGTGTACTACGAGCAGTACTTC.

This clone was seen just once. This chain links TRBV29-1 with TRBJ2-7; 10 bases align to TRBD1. Germline V gene data show CDR1 as SQVTM and CDR2 as ANQGSEA. J lost 7 bases, V lost 0 bases, and 12 bases had no gene match. CDR3 size: 16 residues. DNA for the CDR3: TGCAGCGTTGAAGATAATTACGGGACAGGGGTTTATGAGCAGTACTTC. Amino acid sequence: CSVEDNYGTGVYEQYF.

The chain is built from TRBV6-6 and TRBJ2-4, with 7 bases identical to TRBD1. The CDR3 is made up of 13 amino acids. Trimming took 5 bases from V and 7 from J; bases not matched to a gene: 5. Germline CDR1 MNHNY, CDR2 SVGAGI (reference sequence). CDR3 nucleotide sequence: TGTGCCAGCAGTACCTCGGACAGGAACATTCAGTACTTC. Translated: CASSTSDRNIQYF.

The chain is built from TRBV9 and TRBJ2-5, with 12 nucleotides matching TRBD2. The CDR3 has 15 residues. V lost 3 bases to trimming and J lost 5 bases; unmatched junction nucleotides: 5. Germline assignment: CDR1 SGDLS and CDR2 YYNGEE. CDR3 loop: CASSDLAGGAETQYF. The CDR3 DNA is TGTGCCAGCAGCGATCTAGCGGGGGGGGCGGAGACCCAGTACTTC.